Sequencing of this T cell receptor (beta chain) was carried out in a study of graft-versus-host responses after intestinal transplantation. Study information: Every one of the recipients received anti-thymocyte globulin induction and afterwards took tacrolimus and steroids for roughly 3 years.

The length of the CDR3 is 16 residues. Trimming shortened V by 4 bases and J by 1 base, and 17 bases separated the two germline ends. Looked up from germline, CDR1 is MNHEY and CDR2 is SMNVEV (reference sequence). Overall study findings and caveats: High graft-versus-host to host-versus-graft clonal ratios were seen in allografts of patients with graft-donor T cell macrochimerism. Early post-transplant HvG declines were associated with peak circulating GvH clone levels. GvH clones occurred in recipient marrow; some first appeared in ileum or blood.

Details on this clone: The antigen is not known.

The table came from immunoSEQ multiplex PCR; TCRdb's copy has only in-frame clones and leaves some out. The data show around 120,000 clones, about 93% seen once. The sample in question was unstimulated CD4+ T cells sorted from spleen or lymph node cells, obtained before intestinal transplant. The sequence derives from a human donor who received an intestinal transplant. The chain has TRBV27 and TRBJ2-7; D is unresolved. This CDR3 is CASSSRLPDPSYEQYF. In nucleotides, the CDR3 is TGTGCCAGCAGTTCCCGACTCCCGGATCCGTCCTACGAGCAGTACTTC.